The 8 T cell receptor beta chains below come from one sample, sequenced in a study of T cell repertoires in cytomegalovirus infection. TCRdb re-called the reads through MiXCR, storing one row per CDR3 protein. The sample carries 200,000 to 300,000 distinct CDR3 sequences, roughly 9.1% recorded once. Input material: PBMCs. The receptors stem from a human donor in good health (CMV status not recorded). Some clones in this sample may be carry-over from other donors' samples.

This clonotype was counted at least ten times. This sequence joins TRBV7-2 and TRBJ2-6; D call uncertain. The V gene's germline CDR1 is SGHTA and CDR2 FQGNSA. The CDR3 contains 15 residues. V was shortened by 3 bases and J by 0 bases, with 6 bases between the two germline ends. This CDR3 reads CASSFGNSGANVLTF. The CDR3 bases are TGTGCCAGCAGCTTTGGCAACTCTGGGGCCAACGTCCTGACTTTC.

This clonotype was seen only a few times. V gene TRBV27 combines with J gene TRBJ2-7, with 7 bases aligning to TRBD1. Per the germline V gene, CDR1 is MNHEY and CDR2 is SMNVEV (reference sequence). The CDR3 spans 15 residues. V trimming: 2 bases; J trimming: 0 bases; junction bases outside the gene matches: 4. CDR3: CASSLQGVNSYEQYF. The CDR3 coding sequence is TGTGCCAGCAGTTTACAGGGGGTGAACTCCTACGAGCAGTACTTC.

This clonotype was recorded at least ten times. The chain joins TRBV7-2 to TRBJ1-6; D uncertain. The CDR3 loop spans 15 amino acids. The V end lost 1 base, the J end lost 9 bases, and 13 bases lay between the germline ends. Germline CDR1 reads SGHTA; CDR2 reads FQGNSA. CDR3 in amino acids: CASSLGVLFGSPLHF. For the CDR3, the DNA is TGTGCCAGCAGCTTAGGCGTATTATTCGGTTCACCCCTCCACTTT. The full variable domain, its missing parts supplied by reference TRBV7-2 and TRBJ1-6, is GAGVSQSPSNKVTEKGKDVELRCDPISGHTALYWYRQSLGQGLEFLIYFQGNSAPDKSGLPSDRFSAERTGGSVSTLTIQRTQQEDSAVYLCASSLGVLFGSPLHFGNGTRLTVT.

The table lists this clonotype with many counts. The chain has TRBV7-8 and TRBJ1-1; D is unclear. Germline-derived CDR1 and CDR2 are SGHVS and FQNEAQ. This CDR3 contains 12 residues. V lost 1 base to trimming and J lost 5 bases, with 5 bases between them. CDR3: CASSLGWTEAFF. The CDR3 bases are TGTGCCAGCAGCTTAGGATGGACTGAAGCTTTCTTT. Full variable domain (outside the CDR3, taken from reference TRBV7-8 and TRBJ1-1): GAGVSQSPRYKVAKRGQDVALRCDPISGHVSLFWYQQALGQGPEFLTYFQNEAQLDKSGLPSDRFFAERPEGSVSTLKIQRTQQEDSAVYLCASSLGWTEAFFGQGTRLTVV.

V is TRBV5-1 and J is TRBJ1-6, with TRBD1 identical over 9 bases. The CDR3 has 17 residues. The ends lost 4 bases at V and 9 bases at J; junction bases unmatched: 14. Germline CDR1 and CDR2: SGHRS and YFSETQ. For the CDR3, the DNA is TGCGCCAGCAGCAGGACGGACAGGGGTGCCCCGGGTTCACCCCTCCACTTT. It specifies CASSRTDRGAPGSPLHF.

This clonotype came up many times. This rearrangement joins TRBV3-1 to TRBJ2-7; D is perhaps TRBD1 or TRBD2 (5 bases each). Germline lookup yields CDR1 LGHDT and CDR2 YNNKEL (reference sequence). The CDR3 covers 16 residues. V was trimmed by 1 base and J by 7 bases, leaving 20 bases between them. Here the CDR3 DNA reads TGTGCCAGCAGCCAAGGCCGGGGCCTCCCCATAATGGAGCAGTACTTC. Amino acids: CASSQGRGLPIMEQYF.

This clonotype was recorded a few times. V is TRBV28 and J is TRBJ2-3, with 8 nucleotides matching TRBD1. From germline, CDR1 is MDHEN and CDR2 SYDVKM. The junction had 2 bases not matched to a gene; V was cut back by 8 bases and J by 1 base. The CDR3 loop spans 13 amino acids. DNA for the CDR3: TGTGCCAGCGACAGGGGAGGCACAGATACGCAGTATTTT. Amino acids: CASDRGGTDTQYF.

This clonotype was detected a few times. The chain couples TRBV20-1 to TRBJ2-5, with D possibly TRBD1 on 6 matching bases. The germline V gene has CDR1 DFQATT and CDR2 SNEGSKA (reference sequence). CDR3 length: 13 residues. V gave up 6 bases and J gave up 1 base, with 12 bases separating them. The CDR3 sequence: CSARTDTQETQYF. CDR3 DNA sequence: TGCAGTGCGAGGACAGACACCCAAGAGACCCAGTACTTC.